The present T cell receptor (beta chain) was sequenced within a study of CD8+ T cells in alopecia areata. Study-wide points: While tofacitinib was given, many expanded lesional clones persisted in scalp and blood.

The treatment is: oral pan-JAK inhibitor, 5-10 mg twice daily. CDR3 size: 14 residues. In germline, CDR1 is MNHNY, CDR2 SVGAGI (reference sequence). V shed 6 bases, J shed 5 bases, and the junction held 6 bases outside the gene matches. A word on this clone: What it recognizes is unknown.

Following RNA extraction, reverse transcription yielded cDNA that acted as the sequencing template. Sequencing used immunoSEQ multiplex PCR; TCRdb keeps in-frame clones, though not all of them. The sample has about 110,000 clones; roughly 84% are singletons. This clonotype was sampled from a human donor with alopecia areata. Material: CD8+ T cells sorted from blood, obtained at week 24, from a patient treated with tofacitinib. The chain employs TRBV6-6 and TRBJ2-5, with TRBD1 matching 10 bases. The CDR3 DNA reads TGTGCCAGCAGCTTGGACAGGGGGGGTGAGACCCAGTACTTC. Translated: CASSLDRGGETQYF.